These 12 T cell receptor beta chains came from one sample sequenced in a study of cytomegalovirus exposure and HLA in healthy donors. Researchers ran the PCR with 60 Vbeta and 13 Jbeta primers. Using immunoSEQ multiplex PCR, the repertoire was profiled, and TCRdb retains in-frame clones only, with some absent. The table has around 170,000 clones, 75% to 85% seen once. Sequences were obtained from PBMCs. These receptors were obtained from a woman between 18 and 30 years old in good health and CMV-seronegative.

The rearrangement joins TRBV6-5 to TRBJ2-7, with a possible D match to TRBD2 (5 bases). Trimming removed 2 bases from V and 3 bases from J, with 8 bases in between. This CDR3 comprises 13 residues. Germline CDR1 MNHEY, CDR2 SVGAGI. The CDR3 loop reads CASSYERYYEQYF. DNA for the CDR3: TGTGCCAGCAGTTACGAGCGGTACTACGAGCAGTACTTC.

This chain links TRBV27 with TRBJ2-1; TRBD2 aligns across 7 bases. With V trimmed by 4 bases and J by 6 bases, 6 bases remained unmatched. The CDR3 consists of 14 residues. Germline CDR1 and CDR2: MNHEY and SMNVEV (reference sequence). CDR3 sequence reads: CASSSGTNVNEQFF. CDR3 in DNA: TGTGCCAGCAGTTCCGGGACTAACGTCAATGAGCAGTTCTTC.

The V call is TRBV28, the J call TRBJ2-3; 7 nucleotides line up with TRBD1. There are 15 residues in the CDR3. CDR1 and CDR2 from the germline V gene are MDHEN and SYDVKM. The V gene end was trimmed by 5 bases and the J gene end by 4 bases; junction bases not matched to a gene: 9. The chain's CDR3 is CASSPGTVQSDTQYF. Written as DNA, the CDR3 is TGTGCCAGCAGTCCCGGGACAGTTCAATCAGATACGCAGTATTTT.

The chain recombines TRBV7-2 with TRBJ1-1; D unclear. There are 14 residues in the CDR3. V lost 7 bases, J lost 0 bases, and 12 bases lay in between. Per germline, CDR1 SGHTA and CDR2 FQGNSA. CDR3 DNA: TGTGCCAGCAATCTCATGGGCATGAACACTGAAGCTTTCTTT. This codes for CASNLMGMNTEAFF. Complete variable domain (other parts from reference TRBV7-2 and TRBJ1-1): GAGVSQSPSNKVTEKGKDVELRCDPISGHTALYWYRQSLGQGLEFLIYFQGNSAPDKSGLPSDRFSAERTGGSVSTLTIQRTQQEDSAVYLCASNLMGMNTEAFFGQGTRLTVV.

The gene calls are TRBV7-9 and TRBJ2-7, with unresolved D. CDR3 size: 12 residues. The germline V and J ends were trimmed by 5 bases and 1 base, with 6 bases remaining between them. The V gene's germline CDR1 is SEHNR and CDR2 FQNEAQ (reference sequence). CDR3 protein: CASSAISYEQYF. Here the CDR3 DNA reads TGTGCCAGCAGCGCGATTTCCTACGAGCAGTACTTC.

The V call is TRBV2, the J call TRBJ2-7; TRBD2 matches at 11 bases. The CDR3 is 15 residues long. Trimming cost V 8 bases and J 3 bases; bases outside gene matches: 9. Germline V lookup: CDR1 SNHLY, CDR2 FYNNEI. Here the CDR3 DNA reads TGTGCCAGCCAAGGTTTAGCGGGGGGGGGCTACGAGCAGTACTTC. Protein product: CASQGLAGGGYEQYF.

The chain links TRBV6-4 to TRBJ2-3; D might be TRBD2 (6 bases). The CDR3 totals 14 residues. Germline loops: CDR1 MRHNA, CDR2 SNTAGT. Between the trimmed V and J ends, which lost 5 bases and 4 bases, there was a span of 13 bases. The CDR3 reads CASSHGGAADTQYF. The CDR3 nucleotides read TGTGCCAGCAGTCACGGGGGAGCGGCAGATACGCAGTATTTT.

The chain has TRBV7-6 and TRBJ1-2; no reliable D call. Germline CDR1 is SGHVS and CDR2 is FNYEAQ. CDR3 length: 15 amino acids. V lost 5 bases, J lost 4 bases, and 17 bases lay in between. The CDR3 region has the DNA TGTGCCAGCAGCCCCGCAGCGGATATGGGCTATGGCTACACCTTC. Amino acid sequence: CASSPAADMGYGYTF.

The chain's CDR3 is CASRPGLAGPYEQYF. The CDR3 coding sequence is TGTGCCAGCAGACCGGGACTAGCGGGACCCTACGAGCAGTACTTC. This chain links TRBV28 with TRBJ2-7, with 13 bases identical to TRBD2. Germline V CDR1 and CDR2: MDHEN, SYDVKM. V shed 6 bases and J 2 bases; nucleotides not matched to a gene: 4. CDR3 size: 15 residues.

The rearrangement links TRBV5-1 to TRBJ1-3; 8 bases agree with TRBD1. CDR1 is SGHRS, CDR2 YFSETQ, per germline. This CDR3 region has 14 residues. J gave up 7 bases and V 4 bases, and 7 bases lay outside the gene matches. CDR3 sequence reads: CASSVTGERNTIYF. The CDR3 nucleotides are TGCGCCAGCAGCGTGACAGGGGAGAGGAACACCATATATTTT.

V and J are TRBV18 and TRBJ2-1; a weak D match, TRBD2 (5 bases). This CDR3 has 15 residues. V gave up 1 base and J gave up 4 bases, with 11 bases separating them. Per the germline V gene, CDR1 is KGHSH and CDR2 is LQKENI. CDR3 DNA sequence: TGTGCCAGCTCACCACGCGGCGGACTGTACAATGAGCAGTTCTTC. Translated: CASSPRGGLYNEQFF.

The chain links TRBV10-3 to TRBJ2-2, with a possible D match to TRBD2 (6 bases). CDR3 length: 18 amino acids. Germline V gene data show CDR1 as ENHRY and CDR2 as SYGVKD. The germline V and J ends were trimmed by 0 bases and 3 bases, with 17 bases remaining between them. CDR3 DNA sequence: TGTGCCATCAGTGAGTCAGGAAGTTGGCGGGGTTACACCGGGGAGCTGTTTTTT. Its protein is CAISESGSWRGYTGELFF.